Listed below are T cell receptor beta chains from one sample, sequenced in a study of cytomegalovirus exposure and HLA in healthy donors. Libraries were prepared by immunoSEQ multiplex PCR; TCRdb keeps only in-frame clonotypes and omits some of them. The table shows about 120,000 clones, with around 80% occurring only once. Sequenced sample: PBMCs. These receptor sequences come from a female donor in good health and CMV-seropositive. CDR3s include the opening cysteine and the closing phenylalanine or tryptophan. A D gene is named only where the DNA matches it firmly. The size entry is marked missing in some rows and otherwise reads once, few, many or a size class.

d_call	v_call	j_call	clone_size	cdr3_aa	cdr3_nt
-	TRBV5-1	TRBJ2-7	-	CASSFEALAYEQYF	TGCGCCAGCAGCTTTGAAGCTCTAGCCTACGAGCAGTACTTC
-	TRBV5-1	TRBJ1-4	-	CASSGAGRFGKLFF	TGCGCCAGCAGCGGGGCAGGGAGGTTTGGAAAACTGTTTTTT
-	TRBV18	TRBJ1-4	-	CASSPGQNEKLFF	TGTGCCAGCTCACCGGGGCAAAATGAAAAACTGTTTTTT
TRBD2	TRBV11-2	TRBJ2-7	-	CASSPYRLAGGPYEQYF	TGTGCCAGCAGCCCCTACAGACTAGCGGGGGGCCCCTACGAGCAGTACTTC
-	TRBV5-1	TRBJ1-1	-	CASSLGPRSTEAFF	TGCGCCAGCAGCTTGGGTCCCCGGTCCACTGAAGCTTTCTTT
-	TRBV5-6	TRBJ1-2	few	CASSQDRGGSFPSYGYTF	TGTGCCAGCAGCCAAGACCGGGGGGGATCCTTCCCCTCCTATGGCTACACCTTC
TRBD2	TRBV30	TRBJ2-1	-	CAQTSGGSNEQFF	TGTGCCCAGACTAGCGGGGGGTCCAATGAGCAGTTCTTC
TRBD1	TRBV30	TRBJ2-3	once	CAWRETGDTQYF	TGTGCCTGGAGAGAGACAGGGGATACGCAGTATTTT
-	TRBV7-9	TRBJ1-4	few	CASSWNGGNREHEKLFF	TGTGCCAGCAGCTGGAACGGGGGGAACAGGGAGCATGAAAAACTGTTTTTT
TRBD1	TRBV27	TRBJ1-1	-	CASSGTGLGNTEAFF	TGTGCCAGCAGCGGGACAGGGCTAGGGAACACTGAAGCTTTCTTT
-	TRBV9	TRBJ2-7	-	CASSAGDSPIHEQYF	TGTGCCAGCAGCGCAGGGGATAGCCCCATCCACGAGCAGTACTTC
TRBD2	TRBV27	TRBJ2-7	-	CASSLSASGNEQYF	TGTGCCAGCAGTTTATCGGCTAGCGGGAACGAGCAGTACTTC
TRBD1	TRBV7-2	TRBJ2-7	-	CASSFSTGGSSPYEQYF	TGTGCCAGCAGCTTTTCTACAGGGGGATCGAGTCCCTACGAGCAGTACTTC
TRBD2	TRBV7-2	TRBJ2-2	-	CASSSTATSGGNTGELFF	TGTGCCAGCAGCTCAACGGCGACTAGCGGGGGAAACACCGGGGAGCTGTTTTTT
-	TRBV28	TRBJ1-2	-	CASSSPRGDGYTF	TGTGCCAGCAGTTCTCCGCGGGGCGATGGCTACACCTTC
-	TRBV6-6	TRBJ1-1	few	CASSLGGEAFF	TGTGCCAGCAGCCTGGGGGGTGAAGCTTTCTTT
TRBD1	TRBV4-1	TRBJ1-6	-	CASSRQGQGRTYNSPLHF	TGCGCCAGCAGCCGACAAGGACAGGGTCGCACCTATAATTCACCCCTCCACTTT
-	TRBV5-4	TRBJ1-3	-	CASSLRGTGNTIYF	TGTGCCAGCAGCTTGCGGGGAACTGGAAACACCATATATTTT
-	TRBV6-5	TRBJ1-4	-	CASGYGGTTAEKLFF	TGTGCCAGCGGTTACGGAGGGACCACGGCTGAAAAACTGTTTTTT
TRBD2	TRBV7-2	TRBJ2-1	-	CASSLTGAGGPFF	TGTGCCAGCAGCTTAACAGGAGCGGGGGGGCCATTCTTC
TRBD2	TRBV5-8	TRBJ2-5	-	CASSPRVSGRQETQYF	TGTGCCAGCTCCCCGAGGGTAAGCGGGAGACAAGAGACCCAGTACTTC
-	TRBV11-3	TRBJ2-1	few	CASSLSVGGAAEQFF	TGTGCCAGCAGCTTATCGGTGGGGGGGGCTGCTGAGCAGTTCTTC
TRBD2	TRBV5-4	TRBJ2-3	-	CASSAGTSGGPLWDSQYF	TGTGCCAGCAGCGCCGGGACTAGCGGGGGGCCCCTCTGGGATTCGCAGTATTTT
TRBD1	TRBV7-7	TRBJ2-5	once	CASSGDRVETQYF	TGTGCTAGCAGCGGGGACAGGGTGGAGACCCAGTACTTC
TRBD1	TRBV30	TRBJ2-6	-	CAWDRGTGANVLTF	TGTGCCTGGGACAGGGGGACTGGGGCCAACGTCCTGACTTTC
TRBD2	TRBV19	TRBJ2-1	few	CASSMIRTSGDYNEQFF	TGTGCCAGTAGTATGATAAGGACTAGCGGGGATTACAATGAGCAGTTCTTC
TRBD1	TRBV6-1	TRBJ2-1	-	CASSERTGGGYNEQFF	TGTGCCAGCAGTGAGAGGACAGGGGGCGGCTACAATGAGCAGTTCTTC
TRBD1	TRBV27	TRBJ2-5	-	CASAGRGRETQYF	TGTGCCAGCGCCGGCAGGGGGCGGGAGACCCAGTACTTC
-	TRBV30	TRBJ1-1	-	CAWSVYSEAFF	TGTGCCTGGAGTGTATACAGTGAAGCTTTCTTT
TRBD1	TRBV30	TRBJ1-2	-	CAWSPGGGEESYTF	TGTGCCTGGAGTCCAGGGGGCGGGGAAGAGAGCTACACCTTC
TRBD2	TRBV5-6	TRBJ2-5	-	CASSFYPSGGMETQYF	TGTGCCAGCAGCTTCTATCCTAGCGGGGGGATGGAAACCCAGTACTTC
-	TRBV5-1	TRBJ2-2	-	CASSFTGTRNTGELFF	TGCGCCAGCAGCTTTACCGGGACACGGAACACCGGGGAGCTGTTTTTT
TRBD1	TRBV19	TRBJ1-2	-	CASIGQGPGYTF	TGTGCCAGTATTGGACAGGGGCCAGGCTACACCTTC
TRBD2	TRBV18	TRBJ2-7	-	CASSPQTSGSYEQYF	TGTGCCAGCTCACCCCAGACTAGCGGCTCCTACGAGCAGTACTTC
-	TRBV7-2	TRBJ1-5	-	CASSTPWGGQPQHF	TGTGCCAGCAGCACCCCGTGGGGAGGACAGCCCCAGCATTTT
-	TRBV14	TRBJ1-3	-	CASSKMLSGNTIYF	TGTGCCAGCTCTAAAATGTTGTCTGGAAACACCATATATTTT
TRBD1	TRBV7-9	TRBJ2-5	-	CASSIGTGRETQYF	TGTGCCAGCAGCATAGGGACAGGTCGAGAGACCCAGTACTTC
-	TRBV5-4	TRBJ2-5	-	CASSPTVGETQYF	TGTGCCAGCAGCCCGACAGTGGGGGAGACCCAGTACTTC
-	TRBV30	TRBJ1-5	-	CAGSPGSNQPQHF	TGTGCCGGCTCCCCAGGGAGCAATCAGCCCCAGCATTTT
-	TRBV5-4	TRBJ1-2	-	CASSAPGKLPDPNYGYTF	TGTGCCAGCAGCGCCCCAGGGAAACTTCCAGATCCTAACTATGGCTACACCTTC
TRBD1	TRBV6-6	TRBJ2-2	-	CASTNQGAGWTGELFF	TGTGCCAGCACCAACCAGGGGGCCGGATGGACCGGGGAGCTGTTTTTT
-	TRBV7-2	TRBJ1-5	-	CASSPTVSNQPQHF	TGTGCCAGCAGCCCGACAGTTAGCAATCAGCCCCAGCATTTT
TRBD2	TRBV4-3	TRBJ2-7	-	CASSQAGTSGPYEQYF	TGCGCCAGCAGCCAGGCTGGGACTAGCGGTCCCTACGAGCAGTACTTC
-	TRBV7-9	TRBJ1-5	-	CASSLDGTNTPQHF	TGTGCCAGCAGCTTAGATGGCACTAACACGCCCCAGCATTTT
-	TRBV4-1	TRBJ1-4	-	CASSRQATPTNEKLFF	TGCGCCAGCAGTCGACAGGCAACCCCTACTAATGAAAAACTGTTTTTT
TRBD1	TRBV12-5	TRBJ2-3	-	CASGLHTGTGLYF	TGTGCTAGTGGTTTGCACACCGGGACAGGGCTGTATTTT
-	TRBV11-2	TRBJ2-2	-	CASSLGAGTNTGELFF	TGTGCCAGCAGCTTAGGCGCAGGCACGAACACCGGGGAGCTGTTTTTT
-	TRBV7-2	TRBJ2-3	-	CASSLASGADTQYF	TGTGCCAGCAGCTTAGCGTCAGGGGCAGATACGCAGTATTTT